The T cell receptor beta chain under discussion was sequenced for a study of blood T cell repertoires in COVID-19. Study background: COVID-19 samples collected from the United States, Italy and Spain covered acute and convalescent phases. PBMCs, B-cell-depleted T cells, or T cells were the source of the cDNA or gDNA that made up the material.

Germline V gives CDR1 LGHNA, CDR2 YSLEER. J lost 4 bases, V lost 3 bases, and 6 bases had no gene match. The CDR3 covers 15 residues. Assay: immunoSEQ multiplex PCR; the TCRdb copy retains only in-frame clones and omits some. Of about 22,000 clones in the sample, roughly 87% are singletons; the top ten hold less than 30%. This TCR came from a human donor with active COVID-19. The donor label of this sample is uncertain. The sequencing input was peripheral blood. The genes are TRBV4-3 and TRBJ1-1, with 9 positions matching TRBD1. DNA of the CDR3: TGCGCCAGCAGCCAGCACAGGGGGCATGGCACTGAAGCTTTCTTT. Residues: CASSQHRGHGTEAFF.